This TCR beta chain was captured in a study of immune heterogeneity within non-small cell lung tumors. Study-wide background: With respect to histology, the tumors encompassed several squamous cell carcinomas, 9 to 11 non-squamous carcinomas and 1 not otherwise specified.

Study-wide points: Identical dominant CDR3 beta clonotypes recurred across tumor sites within a patient, alongside site-unique high-frequency clones. In tumor regions, T-cell clonality showed a moderate but significant correlation with local tumor mutational burden (R around 0.32).

TCR beta CDR3 was amplified by multiplex PCR using 32 V and 13 J primers. Via MiXCR, TCRdb re-called the multiplex PCR reads, giving one row per CDR3 protein. In the table there are thousands of distinct CDR3 sequences, roughly a fifth of which are singletons. Bulk tumor genomic DNA (approximately 600 ng per sample) served as template. Far-apart biopsies, several per primary tumor, were taken during surgery. Curative surgical treatment was performed in patients who had newly diagnosed, untreated non-small cell lung cancer. Everyone who gave samples had just been diagnosed with non-small cell lung cancer and was having surgery with curative intent. With respect to this clonotype: Its matching antigen is unknown. This could be a read error, since a much larger clone is one nucleotide away.

The specimen sequenced was lung tumor tissue. The sequence was obtained from a man aged 55 to 70 with non-small cell lung cancer.

In DNA, the CDR3 is TGCAGTGCTAGCGGGAGCGGAGGGGTTGGTGAGGAGTTCTTC. Amino acid sequence: CSASGSGGVGEEFF. The chain joins TRBV20-1 to TRBJ2-1; D is perhaps TRBD2 (6 bases). CDR1 is DFQATT and CDR2 is SNEGSKA in the germline V gene (reference sequence). The CDR3 has 14 amino acids.